This TCR beta chain was profiled in a study of vaccination effects on CD4 cells after COVID-19. Across the study: Participants completed two doses of the BNT162b2 or mRNA-1273 vaccine. Study conclusions and caveats: Researchers report that only 1 of 255 vaccine-induced clones in healthy vaccinees cross-reacted with common cold coronaviruses. There was marked clonal contraction among infection- and vaccine-induced clones late after vaccination.

TCRdb's table, derived via immunoSEQ multiplex PCR, lists solely in-frame clones and lacks some. Of 65,000 to 90,000 clones in the sample, about four fifths were seen once. As for this clone: The antigen is not known.

The CDR3 consists of 16 residues. V was pared by 4 bases and J by 1 base, with 16 bases between. Germline CDR1 LNHDA, CDR2 SQIVND (reference sequence). ViraFEST expansion of antigen-specific CD4+ T cells with viral peptide pools preceded sequencing. Isolation of CD4+ T cells took place after around 10 days of culture. No vaccinee had earlier SARS-CoV-2 infection, and nucleocapsid antibodies were negative. This clonotype originated in a human donor who received a COVID-19 vaccine. J is TRBJ1-1 and V is TRBV19, with a weak D call TRBD1 (6 bases). Sequenced here: CD4+ T cells from PBMCs cultured with HCoV-NL63 spike peptides, sampled before COVID-19 vaccination. For the CDR3, the DNA is TGTGCCAGTAGTACTCGGGACACCCAGAGGAACACTGAAGCTTTCTTT. Residues: CASSTRDTQRNTEAFF.